Below, 18 T cell receptor beta chains from the same sample are listed, as sequenced in a study of shared clonotypes between healthy human individuals (dated by TCRdb to 2019 to 2021). Receptors were amplified or captured by the immunoSEQ multiplex PCR assay. Drawn from immuneACCESS, this table holds only the in-frame rearrangements with V and J called that TCRdb kept. Clones are partly lost; checked studies trace under half to an unresolved V gene and leave the rest unexplained. In all, the sample holds around 600,000 clones, and 97% of those were seen once. The ten largest account for 0.057% of the sample. Sample: naive CD4+ T cells sorted from blood. What this sample's cell subset or site label stands for: CD45RA+ positively selected. All receptors derive from a woman aged 25 to 39 in good health.

The chain links TRBV4-1 to TRBJ2-6; TRBD2 might be the D (6 bases). V lost 3 bases to trimming and J lost 4 bases, with 16 bases between them. From germline, CDR1 is MGHRA and CDR2 YSYEKL. The CDR3 consists of 17 residues. The CDR3 region has the DNA TGCGCCAGCAGCCAGGGGACTGTCGGGGCGGGGGCCAACGTCCTGACTTTC. Its translation: CASSQGTVGAGANVLTF.

Comment on this clone: Other DNA sequences of this sample code for an identical CDR3. The chain carries TRBV7-3 and TRBJ2-1, with D perhaps TRBD2 (6 bases). The V gene's germline CDR1 is SGHTA and CDR2 FQGTGA. This CDR3 region has 14 residues. The ends were cut back, 0 bases at V and 4 bases at J, with 7 bases in the middle. CDR3 protein: CASSLTSGYNEQFF. The DNA for the CDR3 is TGTGCCAGCAGCTTAACTAGCGGATACAATGAGCAGTTCTTC.

V and J are TRBV6-5 and TRBJ2-7; D may be TRBD2 (5 bases). The germline CDR1 and CDR2 sequences are MNHEY and SVGAGI. The CDR3 is 13 residues long. V was trimmed by 10 bases and J by 6 bases, leaving 19 bases between them. CDR3 bases: TGTGCCACGTCTGGGTCCGGGGTTGGCGAGCAGTACTTC. Translation: CATSGSGVGEQYF.

The V call is TRBV6-1, the J call TRBJ2-7; 8 positions agree with TRBD1. The CDR3 spans 13 residues. V dropped 8 bases and J dropped 4; count of bases not matched to a gene: 7. Germline lookup yields CDR1 MNHNS and CDR2 SASEGT. The CDR3 loop reads CASVGTGRYEQYF. The CDR3 coding sequence is TGTGCCAGCGTAGGGACAGGACGGTACGAGCAGTACTTC.

The chain carries TRBV6-5 and TRBJ1-2; a possible D gene is TRBD1 (5 bases). V was clipped by 6 bases and J by 4 bases, with 12 bases between them. CDR1 is MNHEY and CDR2 is SVGAGI in the germline V gene. The CDR3 length is 13 residues. This chain's CDR3 is CASSPDSGYGYTF. As DNA, the CDR3 is TGTGCCAGCAGCCCAGACAGCGGCTATGGCTACACCTTC.

The rearrangement uses TRBV7-7 and TRBJ2-6; no firm D call. CDR3 length: 14 amino acids. Germline V CDR1 and CDR2: SSHAT, FNYEAQ (reference sequence). Trimming took off 4 bases at V and 4 bases at J, with 8 bases between the two ends. The CDR3 coding sequence is TGTGCCAGCAGCTCCGGGTCAGGGGCCAACGTCCTGACTTTC. Translated, it gives CASSSGSGANVLTF.

The gene calls are TRBV9 and TRBJ1-1, with D tentatively TRBD1 (5 bases). Germline CDR1 reads SGDLS; CDR2 reads YYNGEE. V was pared by 4 bases and J by 0 bases, with 10 bases between. The CDR3 is made up of 14 amino acids. This CDR3 is CASSRGSLNTEAFF. The DNA for the CDR3 is TGTGCCAGCAGCCGGGGCTCGTTGAACACTGAAGCTTTCTTT.

The chain employs TRBV11-2 and TRBJ2-7; D remains unclear. This CDR3 region has 15 residues. Germline-derived CDR1 and CDR2 are SGHAT and FQNNGV. V was clipped by 1 base and J by 2 bases, with 12 bases between them. CDR3 in DNA: TGTGCCAGCAGCTTAGTCTTGGGGTTTCCCTACGAGCAGTACTTC. Its protein product is CASSLVLGFPYEQYF.

The chain employs TRBV6-5 and TRBJ1-5, with D possibly TRBD1 on 5 matching bases. Germline CDR1 and CDR2: MNHEY and SVGAGI. Deletions cut 6 bases from V and 0 bases from J, with 9 bases between. The CDR3 covers 14 residues. The CDR3 nucleotides are TGTGCCAGCAGCCCCAGGGATAGCAATCAGCCCCAGCATTTT. Protein: CASSPRDSNQPQHF.

The chain is built from TRBV2 and TRBJ1-2; 9 bases match TRBD1. The CDR3 runs to 14 residues. J gave up 5 bases and V 5 bases, and 6 bases lay outside the gene matches. Germline-derived CDR1 and CDR2 are SNHLY and FYNNEI. The CDR3: CASSSWTGAYGYTF. In DNA, the CDR3 is TGTGCCAGCAGTTCCTGGACAGGGGCGTATGGCTACACCTTC.

The V call is TRBV5-4, the J call TRBJ2-2; possible D gene TRBD2, 6 bases. V shed 3 bases and J shed 5 bases, with 11 bases lying between them. The length of the CDR3 is 14 residues. Germline V gene data show CDR1 as SGHNT and CDR2 as YYREEE (reference sequence). CDR3 amino acids: CASSWDLATGELFF. CDR3 nucleotide sequence: TGTGCCAGCAGCTGGGATCTAGCGACCGGGGAGCTGTTTTTT.

This clone is a singleton in its sample. This chain uses TRBV19 with TRBJ2-1; 9 nucleotides line up with TRBD1. CDR1 and CDR2 from the germline V gene are LNHDA and SQIVND (reference sequence). Unmatched junction bases numbered 3, after V lost 6 bases and J lost 6 bases. There are 13 residues in the CDR3. Written as DNA, the CDR3 is TGTGCCAGTAGGGGACAGGGTCCCAATGAGCAGTTCTTC. This encodes CASRGQGPNEQFF.

The chain employs TRBV15 and TRBJ2-1; 7 nucleotides match TRBD2. Trimming cost V 3 bases and J 9 bases; bases outside gene matches: 8. The CDR3 runs 14 residues. CDR1 and CDR2 (germline): LNHNV, YYDKDF (reference sequence). CDR3 DNA sequence: TGTGCCACCAGCAGGCGACTAGCCGACGGTGAGCAGTTCTTC. This sequence encodes CATSRRLADGEQFF.

This chain links TRBV29-1 with TRBJ2-2, with no clear D. This CDR3 spans 14 amino acids. CDR1 is SQVTM, CDR2 ANQGSEA, per germline. Trimming pared 7 bases from V and 0 bases from J, leaving 12 bases between. This chain's CDR3 is CSAQDRSNTGELFF. CDR3 DNA sequence: TGCAGCGCCCAAGACCGGTCGAACACCGGGGAGCTGTTTTTT.

The V and J genes are TRBV6-1 and TRBJ1-5; no clear D gene. CDR1 MNHNS and CDR2 SASEGT come from the germline V gene. The CDR3 contains 15 residues. Trimming removed 2 bases from V and 7 bases from J, with 15 bases in between. CDR3 DNA sequence: TGTGCCAGCAGTGAACGTACGGCTTTTTTGCAGCCCCAGCATTTT. It translates to CASSERTAFLQPQHF.

The chain combines TRBV28 with TRBJ2-1, with 10 nucleotides matching TRBD2. Germline values: CDR1 MDHEN, CDR2 SYDVKM. The CDR3 runs 21 residues. V dropped 5 bases and J dropped 0; count of bases not matched to a gene: 19. CDR3 sequence reads: CASSAGPGLASTPGSYNEQFF. The CDR3 bases are TGTGCCAGCAGTGCCGGGCCGGGACTAGCGAGCACCCCGGGCTCCTACAATGAGCAGTTCTTC.

The chain uses TRBV11-2 and TRBJ2-7; D may be TRBD1 (6 bases). The CDR3 consists of 14 residues. V lost 3 bases and J 2 bases, leaving 11 bases between the germline ends. The germline gives CDR1 SGHAT, CDR2 FQNNGV. The CDR3 DNA follows: TGTGCCAGCAGCTTGAGAGGACAGACCTACGAGCAGTACTTC. This encodes CASSLRGQTYEQYF.

The chain combines TRBV10-3 with TRBJ1-1, with D possibly matching TRBD1 (5 bases). The CDR3 runs to 17 residues. CDR1 and CDR2 from the germline V gene are ENHRY and SYGVKD. Deletions cut 8 bases from V and 1 base from J, with 23 bases between. CDR3 sequence reads: CAIGTSVSGDPNTEAFF. The CDR3 DNA reads as TGTGCCATCGGGACGTCAGTCAGCGGGGACCCGAACACTGAAGCTTTCTTT.